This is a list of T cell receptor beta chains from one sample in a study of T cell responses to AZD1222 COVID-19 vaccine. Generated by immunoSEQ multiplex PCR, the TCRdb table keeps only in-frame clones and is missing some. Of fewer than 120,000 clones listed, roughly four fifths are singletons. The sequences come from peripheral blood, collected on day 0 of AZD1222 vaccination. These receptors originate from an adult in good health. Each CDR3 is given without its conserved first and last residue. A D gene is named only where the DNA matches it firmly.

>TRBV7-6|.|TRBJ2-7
ASSLASGSGQY
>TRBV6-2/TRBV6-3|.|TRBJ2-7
ASSPTQSSGEQY
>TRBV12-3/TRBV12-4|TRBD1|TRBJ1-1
ASDRVNTEAF
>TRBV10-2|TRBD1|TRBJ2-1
ASRGGQGSNEQF
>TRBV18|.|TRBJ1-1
ASSPTPNTEAF
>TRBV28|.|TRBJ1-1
ASSTGIRTEAF
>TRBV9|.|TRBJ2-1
ASSVRGNVQGEQF
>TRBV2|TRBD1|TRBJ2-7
ASTPGQGPSYEQY
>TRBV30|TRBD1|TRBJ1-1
AGDRDTEAF
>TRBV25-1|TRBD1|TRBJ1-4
ASRGQGMYEKLF
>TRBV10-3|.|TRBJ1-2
AINDAVGGYT
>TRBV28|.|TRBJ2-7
ASSSRTEKLYEQY
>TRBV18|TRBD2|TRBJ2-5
ASSPQRENQETQY
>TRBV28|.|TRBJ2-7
ASNKQGLDEQY
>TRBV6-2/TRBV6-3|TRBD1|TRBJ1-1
ASSYSTGSNTEAF
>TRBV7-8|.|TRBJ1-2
ASSQRVIRRDGYT
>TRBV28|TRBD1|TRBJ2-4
ASSPRDRSSDIQY
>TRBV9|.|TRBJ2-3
ASSSQGVPTDTQY
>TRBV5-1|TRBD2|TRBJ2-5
ASSTASGETQY
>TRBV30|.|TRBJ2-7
AWSPGTVSYEQY
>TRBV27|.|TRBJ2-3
ASSGFDGPPTQY
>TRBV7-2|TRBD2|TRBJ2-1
ASSLLAGAFWNEQF
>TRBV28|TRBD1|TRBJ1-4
ASSSRTGVEKLF
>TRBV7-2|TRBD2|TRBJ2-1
ASSADWREGNEQF
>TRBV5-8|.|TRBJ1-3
ASSLRGEGGNTIY
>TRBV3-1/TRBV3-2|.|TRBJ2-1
ASRDRTPDFRQF
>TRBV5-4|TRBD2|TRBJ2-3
ASSGTSGGATDTQY
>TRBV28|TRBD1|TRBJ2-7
ASSLGTGVGEQY
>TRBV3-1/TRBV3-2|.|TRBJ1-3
ASSHAGGNTIY
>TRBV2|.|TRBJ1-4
ASSPRAPSEKLF
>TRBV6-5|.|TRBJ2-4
ASSPRGKRDIQY
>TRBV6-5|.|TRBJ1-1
ASSYEVSTEAF
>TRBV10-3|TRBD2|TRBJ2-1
AISESLADNEQF
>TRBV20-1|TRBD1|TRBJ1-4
SSGGEKLF
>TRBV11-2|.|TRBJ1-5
ASSLGPLSNQPQH
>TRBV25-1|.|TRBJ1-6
ASSVTGSSYNSPLH
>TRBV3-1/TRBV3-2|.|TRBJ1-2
ASSQEPNYGYT
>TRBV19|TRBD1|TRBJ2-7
ASRPGGKDEQY
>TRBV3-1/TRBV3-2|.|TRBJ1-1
ASSLGEVLNTEAF
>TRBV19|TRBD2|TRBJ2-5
ASSRGTKQETQY
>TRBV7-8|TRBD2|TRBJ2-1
ASTSSGGTYNEQF
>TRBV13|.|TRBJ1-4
ASSLGAGTNEKLF
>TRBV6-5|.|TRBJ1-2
ASRATGEGGGYT
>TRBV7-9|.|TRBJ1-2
ASSLARGPYGYT
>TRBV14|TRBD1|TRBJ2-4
ASSPGTGLAKNIQY
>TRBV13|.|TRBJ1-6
ASSLGEGYNSPLH
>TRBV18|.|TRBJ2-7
ASSRPGTALREQY
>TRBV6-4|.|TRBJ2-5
ASSDISPPKGETQY
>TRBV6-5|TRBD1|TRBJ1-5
ASSYSRTGGQPQH
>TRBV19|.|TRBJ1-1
ASSINTEAF
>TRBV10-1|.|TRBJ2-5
ASSDAVGETQY
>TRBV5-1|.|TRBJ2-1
ASSLVMGAGNEQF
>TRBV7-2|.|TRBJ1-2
ASSPRLGVNYGYT